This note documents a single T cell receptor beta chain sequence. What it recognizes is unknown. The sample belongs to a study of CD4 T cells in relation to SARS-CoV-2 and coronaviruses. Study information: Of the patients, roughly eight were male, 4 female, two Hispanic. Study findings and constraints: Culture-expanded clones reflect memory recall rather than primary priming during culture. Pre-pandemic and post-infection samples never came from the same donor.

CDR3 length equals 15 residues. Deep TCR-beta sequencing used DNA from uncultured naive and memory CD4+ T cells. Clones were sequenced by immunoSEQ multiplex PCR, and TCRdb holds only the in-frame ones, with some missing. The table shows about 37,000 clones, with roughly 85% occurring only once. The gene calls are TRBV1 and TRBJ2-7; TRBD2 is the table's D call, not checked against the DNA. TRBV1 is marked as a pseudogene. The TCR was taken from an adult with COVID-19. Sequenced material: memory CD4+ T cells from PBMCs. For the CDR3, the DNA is TGCACCAGCAGCCGAACCTTCCCAACTTGCTACGAGCAGTACTTC. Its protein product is CTSSRTFPTCYEQYF.